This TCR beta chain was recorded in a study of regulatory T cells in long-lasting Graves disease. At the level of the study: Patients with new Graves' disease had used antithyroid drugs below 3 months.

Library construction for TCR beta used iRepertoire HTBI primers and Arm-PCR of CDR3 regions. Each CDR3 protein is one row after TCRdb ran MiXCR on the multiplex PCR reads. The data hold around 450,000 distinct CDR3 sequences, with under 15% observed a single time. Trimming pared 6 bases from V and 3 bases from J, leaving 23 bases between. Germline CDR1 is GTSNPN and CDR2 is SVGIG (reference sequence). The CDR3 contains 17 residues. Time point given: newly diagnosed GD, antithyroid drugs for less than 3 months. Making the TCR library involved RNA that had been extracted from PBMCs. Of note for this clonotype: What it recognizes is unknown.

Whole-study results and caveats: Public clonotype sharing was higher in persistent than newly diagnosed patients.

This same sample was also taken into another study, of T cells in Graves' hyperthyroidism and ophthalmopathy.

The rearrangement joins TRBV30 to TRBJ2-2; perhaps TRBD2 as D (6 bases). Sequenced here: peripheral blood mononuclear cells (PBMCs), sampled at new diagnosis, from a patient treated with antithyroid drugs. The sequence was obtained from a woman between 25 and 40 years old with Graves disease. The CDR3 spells CACTILGRGEHTGELFF. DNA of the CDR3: TGTGCCTGTACTATCCTGGGGCGGGGTGAGCACACCGGGGAGCTGTTTTTT.